The 5 T cell receptor beta chains in this list originate from one sample, sequenced in a study of cytomegalovirus exposure and HLA in healthy donors. Both 60 Vbeta primers and 13 Jbeta primers went into the PCR. Here immunoSEQ multiplex PCR was the method, and the copy in TCRdb shows in-frame clones only, minus some. In the table there are some 90,000 clones, roughly four fifths of which are singletons. The sample comprised PBMCs. These receptors were obtained from a human donor in good health.

V usage is TRBV19 and J usage is TRBJ1-3; 9 positions match TRBD1. The germline V gene has CDR1 LNHDA and CDR2 SQIVND (reference sequence). The CDR3 consists of 16 residues. The trim removed 10 bases at V and 4 bases at J, leaving 14 bases unmatched. The CDR3 loop reads CATKVRDREGGNTIYF. DNA of the CDR3: TGTGCCACCAAAGTCCGGGACAGGGAAGGCGGAAACACCATATATTTT.

This chain links TRBV7-2 with TRBJ1-2, with unresolved D. There are 13 residues in the CDR3. V lost 2 bases and J lost 2, with 6 bases in between. Per germline, CDR1 SGHTA and CDR2 FQGNSA. As DNA, the CDR3 is TGTGCCAGCAGCTTACGAGGAAACTATGGCTACACCTTC. It translates to CASSLRGNYGYTF.

The chain couples TRBV7-9 to TRBJ2-3, with D possibly TRBD2 on 6 matching bases. The germline V and J ends were trimmed by 5 bases and 6 bases, with 15 bases remaining between them. Germline V lookup: CDR1 SEHNR, CDR2 FQNEAQ (reference sequence). The CDR3 spans 14 residues. CDR3 loop: CASSLRDSGDTQYF. The CDR3 region has the DNA TGTGCCAGCAGCCTCCGGGACTCCGGGGATACGCAGTATTTT.

The V call is TRBV5-1, the J call TRBJ1-2; D unresolved. Germline V lookup: CDR1 SGHRS, CDR2 YFSETQ. Trimming took off 0 bases at V and 4 bases at J, with 10 bases between the two ends. The length of the CDR3 is 14 residues. CDR3: CASSLGGLAYGYTF. The CDR3 DNA sequence: TGCGCCAGCAGCTTGGGAGGGTTGGCCTATGGCTACACCTTC.

The rearrangement joins TRBV19 to TRBJ2-7; TRBD1 might be the D (6 bases). With 1 base removed from V and 0 bases from J, the gap between germline ends came to 10 bases. This CDR3 is built from 15 residues. The germline V gene has CDR1 LNHDA and CDR2 SQIVND (reference sequence). DNA for the CDR3: TGTGCCAGTAGTATAGTGACAGGCAGCTCCTACGAGCAGTACTTC. This translates into CASSIVTGSSYEQYF. The full variable domain, with the rest looked up from reference TRBV19 and TRBJ2-7, is DGGITQSPKYLFRKEGQNVTLSCEQNLNHDAMYWYRQDPGQGLRLIYYSQIVNDFQKGDIAEGYSVSREKKESFPLTVTSAQKNPTAFYLCASSIVTGSSYEQYFGPGTRLTVT.